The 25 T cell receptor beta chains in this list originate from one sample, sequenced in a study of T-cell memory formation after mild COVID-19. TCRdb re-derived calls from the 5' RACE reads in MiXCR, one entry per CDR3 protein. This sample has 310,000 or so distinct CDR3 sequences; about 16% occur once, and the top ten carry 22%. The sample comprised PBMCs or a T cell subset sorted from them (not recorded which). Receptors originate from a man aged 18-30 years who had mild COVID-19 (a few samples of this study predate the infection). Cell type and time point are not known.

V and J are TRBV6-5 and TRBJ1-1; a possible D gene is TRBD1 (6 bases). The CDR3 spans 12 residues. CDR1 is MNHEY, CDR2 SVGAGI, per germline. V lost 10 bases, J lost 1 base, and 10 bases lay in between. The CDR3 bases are TGTGCCATCGGGGGCGCGAACACTGAAGCTTTCTTT. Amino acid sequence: CAIGGANTEAFF.

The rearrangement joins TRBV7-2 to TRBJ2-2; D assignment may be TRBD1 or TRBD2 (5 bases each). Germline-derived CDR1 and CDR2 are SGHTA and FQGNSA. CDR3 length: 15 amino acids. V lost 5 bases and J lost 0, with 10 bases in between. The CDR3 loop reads CASSPGPANTGELFF. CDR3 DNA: TGTGCCAGCAGCCCGGGACCGGCGAACACCGGGGAGCTGTTTTTT. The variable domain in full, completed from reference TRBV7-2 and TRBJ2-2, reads GAGVSQSPSNKVTEKGKDVELRCDPISGHTALYWYRQSLGQGLEFLIYFQGNSAPDKSGLPSDRFSAERTGGSVSTLTIQRTQQEDSAVYLCASSPGPANTGELFFGEGSRLTVL.

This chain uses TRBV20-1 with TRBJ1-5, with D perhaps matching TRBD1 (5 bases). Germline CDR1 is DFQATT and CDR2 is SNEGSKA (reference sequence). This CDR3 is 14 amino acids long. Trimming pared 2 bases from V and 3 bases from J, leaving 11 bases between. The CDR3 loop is CSARSGMDNQPQHF. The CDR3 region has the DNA TGCAGTGCTAGATCAGGGATGGACAATCAGCCCCAGCATTTT.

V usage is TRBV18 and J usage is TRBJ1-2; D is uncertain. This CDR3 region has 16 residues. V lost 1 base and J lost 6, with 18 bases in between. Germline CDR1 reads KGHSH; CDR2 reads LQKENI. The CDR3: CASSPRPDPAEDGYTF. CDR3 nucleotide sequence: TGTGCCAGCTCACCACGCCCGGACCCTGCTGAGGATGGCTACACCTTC.

CDR3 residues: CASSPGAGGVTDTQYF. The CDR3 DNA reads as TGTGCCAGCAGCCCCGGGGCGGGGGGAGTCACAGATACGCAGTATTTT. The genes are TRBV7-2 and TRBJ2-3; 8 positions agree with TRBD2. From germline, CDR1 is SGHTA and CDR2 FQGNSA. The length of the CDR3 is 16 residues. V was pared by 5 bases and J by 2 bases, with 9 bases of the junction left unmatched.

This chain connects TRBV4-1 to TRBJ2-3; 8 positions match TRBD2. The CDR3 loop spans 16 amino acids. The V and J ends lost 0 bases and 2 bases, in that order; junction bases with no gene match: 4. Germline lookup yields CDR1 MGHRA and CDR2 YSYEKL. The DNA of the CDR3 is TGCGCCAGCAGCCAAGAAGCGGGGGTCCTCACAGATACGCAGTATTTT. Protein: CASSQEAGVLTDTQYF.

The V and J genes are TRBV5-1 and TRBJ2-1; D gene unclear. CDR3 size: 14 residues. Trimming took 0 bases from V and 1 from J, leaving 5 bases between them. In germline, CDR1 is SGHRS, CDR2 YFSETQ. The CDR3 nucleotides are TGCGCCAGCAGCTTGGGGGTTTCCTACAATGAGCAGTTCTTC. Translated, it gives CASSLGVSYNEQFF.

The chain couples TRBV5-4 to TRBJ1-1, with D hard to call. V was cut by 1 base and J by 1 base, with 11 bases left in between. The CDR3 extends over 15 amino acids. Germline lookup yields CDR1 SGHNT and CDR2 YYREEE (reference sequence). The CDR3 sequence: CASSLPRHTNTEAFF. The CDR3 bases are TGTGCCAGCAGCTTGCCGAGACATACGAACACTGAAGCTTTCTTT.

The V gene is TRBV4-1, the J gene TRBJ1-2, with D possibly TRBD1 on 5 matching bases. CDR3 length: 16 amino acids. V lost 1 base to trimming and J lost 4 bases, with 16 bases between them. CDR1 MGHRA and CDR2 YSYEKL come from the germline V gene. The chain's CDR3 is CASSQGGGSVVYGYTF. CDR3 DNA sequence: TGCGCCAGCAGCCAAGGTGGGGGATCGGTAGTCTATGGCTACACCTTC.

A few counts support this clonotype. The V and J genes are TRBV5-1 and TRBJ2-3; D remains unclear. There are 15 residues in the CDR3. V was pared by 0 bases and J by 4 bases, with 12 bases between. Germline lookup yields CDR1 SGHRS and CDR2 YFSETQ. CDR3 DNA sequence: TGCGCCAGCAGCTTGGCCGCCCCTCATTCAGATACGCAGTATTTT. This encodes CASSLAAPHSDTQYF.

The CDR3 protein is CAGGQGRNGYTF. For the CDR3, the DNA is TGTGCCGGGGGACAGGGCCGCAATGGCTACACCTTC. V usage is TRBV2 and J usage is TRBJ1-2, with 9 bases identical to TRBD1. Trimming at V came to 11 bases and at J to 6 bases, leaving 7 bases not matched to a gene. The germline CDR1 and CDR2 sequences are SNHLY and FYNNEI. This CDR3 has 12 residues.

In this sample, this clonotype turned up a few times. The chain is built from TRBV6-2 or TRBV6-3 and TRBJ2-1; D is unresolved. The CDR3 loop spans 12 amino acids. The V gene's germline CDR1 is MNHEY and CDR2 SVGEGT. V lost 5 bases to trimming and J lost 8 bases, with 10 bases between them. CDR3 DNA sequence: TGTGCCAGCAGTGGACCCCTCGATGAGCAGTTCTTC. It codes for CASSGPLDEQFF.

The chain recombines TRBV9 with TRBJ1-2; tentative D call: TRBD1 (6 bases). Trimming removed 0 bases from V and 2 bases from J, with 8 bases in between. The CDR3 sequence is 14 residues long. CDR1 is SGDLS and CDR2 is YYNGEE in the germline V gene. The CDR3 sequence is CASSVETGNYGYTF. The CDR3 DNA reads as TGTGCCAGCAGCGTAGAAACAGGGAACTATGGCTACACCTTC.

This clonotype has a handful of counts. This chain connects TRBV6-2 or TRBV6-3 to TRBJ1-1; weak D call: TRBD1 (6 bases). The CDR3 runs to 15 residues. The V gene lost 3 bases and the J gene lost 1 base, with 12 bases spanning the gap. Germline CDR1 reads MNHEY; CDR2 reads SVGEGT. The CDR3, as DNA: TGTGCCAGCAGTTATAGGGGGTTATGGAACACTGAAGCTTTCTTT. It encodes CASSYRGLWNTEAFF.

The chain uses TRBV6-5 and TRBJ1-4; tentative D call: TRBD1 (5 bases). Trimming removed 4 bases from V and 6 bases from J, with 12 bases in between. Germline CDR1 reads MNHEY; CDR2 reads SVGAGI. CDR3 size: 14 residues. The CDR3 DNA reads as TGTGCCAGCAGTTCCGGGACTGGATATGAAAAACTGTTTTTT. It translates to CASSSGTGYEKLFF.

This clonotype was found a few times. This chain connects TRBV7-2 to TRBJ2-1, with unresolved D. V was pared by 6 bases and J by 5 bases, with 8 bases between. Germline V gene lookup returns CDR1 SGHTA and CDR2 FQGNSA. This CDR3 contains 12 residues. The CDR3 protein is CASSYNNNEQFF. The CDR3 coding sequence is TGTGCCAGCAGTTACAATAACAATGAGCAGTTCTTC.

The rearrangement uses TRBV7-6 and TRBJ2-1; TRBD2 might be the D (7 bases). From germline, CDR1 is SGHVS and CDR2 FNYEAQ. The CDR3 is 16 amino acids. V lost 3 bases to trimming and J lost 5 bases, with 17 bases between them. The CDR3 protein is CASSFRPAGANNEQFF. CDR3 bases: TGTGCCAGCAGCTTCCGACCCGCGGGGGCGAACAATGAGCAGTTCTTC.

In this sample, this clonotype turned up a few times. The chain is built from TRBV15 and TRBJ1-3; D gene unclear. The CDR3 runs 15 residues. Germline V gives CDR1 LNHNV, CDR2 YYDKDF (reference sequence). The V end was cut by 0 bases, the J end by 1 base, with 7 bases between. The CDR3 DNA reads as TGTGCCACCAGCAGAGATCGGGGATCTGGAAACACCATATATTTT. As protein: CATSRDRGSGNTIYF.

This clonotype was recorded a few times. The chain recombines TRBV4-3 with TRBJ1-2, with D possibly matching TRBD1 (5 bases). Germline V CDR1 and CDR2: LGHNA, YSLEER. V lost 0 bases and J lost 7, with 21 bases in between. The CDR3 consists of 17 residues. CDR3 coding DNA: TGCGCCAGCAGCCAAGATGCGGAAGCGGGGGGTTATGGTGGCTACACCTTC. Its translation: CASSQDAEAGGYGGYTF.

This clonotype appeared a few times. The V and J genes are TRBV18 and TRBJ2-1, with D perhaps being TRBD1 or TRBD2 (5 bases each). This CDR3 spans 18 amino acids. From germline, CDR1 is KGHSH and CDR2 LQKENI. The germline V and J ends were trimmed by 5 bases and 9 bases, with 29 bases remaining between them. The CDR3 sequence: CASSRNPGTPTGDGEQFF. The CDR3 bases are TGTGCCAGCTCAAGAAATCCCGGGACCCCGACCGGAGACGGTGAGCAGTTCTTC.

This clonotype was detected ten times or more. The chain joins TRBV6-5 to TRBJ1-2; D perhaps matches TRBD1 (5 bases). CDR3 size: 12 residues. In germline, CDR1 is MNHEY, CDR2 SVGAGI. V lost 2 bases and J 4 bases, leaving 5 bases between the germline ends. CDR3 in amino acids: CASSYRGYGYTF. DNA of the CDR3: TGTGCCAGCAGTTACAGGGGCTATGGCTACACCTTC.

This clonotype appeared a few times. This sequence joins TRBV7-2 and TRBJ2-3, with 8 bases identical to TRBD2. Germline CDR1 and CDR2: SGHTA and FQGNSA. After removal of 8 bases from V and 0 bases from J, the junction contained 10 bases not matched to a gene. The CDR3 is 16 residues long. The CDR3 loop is CASPLIAGSSTDTQYF. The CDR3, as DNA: TGTGCCAGCCCCTTGATAGCGGGGAGTAGCACAGATACGCAGTATTTT.

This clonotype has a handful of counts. The CDR3 region is CASSPTGETPEAFF. The CDR3, as DNA: TGTGCCAGCAGCCCGACAGGGGAGACACCTGAAGCTTTCTTT. The J gene is TRBJ1-1, the V gene TRBV12-3 or TRBV12-4, with 8 nucleotides matching TRBD1. V lost 6 bases to trimming and J lost 6 bases; unmatched junction nucleotides: 9. This CDR3 spans 14 amino acids.

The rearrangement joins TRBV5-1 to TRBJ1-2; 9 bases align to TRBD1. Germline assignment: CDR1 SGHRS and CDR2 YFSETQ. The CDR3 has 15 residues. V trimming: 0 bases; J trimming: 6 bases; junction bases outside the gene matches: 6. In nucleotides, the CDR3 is TGCGCCAGCAGCTTGGGCGGGACAGGGAGGAATGGCTACACCTTC. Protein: CASSLGGTGRNGYTF.

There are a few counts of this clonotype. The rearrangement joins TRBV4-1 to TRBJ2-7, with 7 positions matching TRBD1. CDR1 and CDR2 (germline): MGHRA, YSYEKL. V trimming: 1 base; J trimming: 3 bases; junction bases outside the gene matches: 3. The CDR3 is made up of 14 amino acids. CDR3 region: CASSQGDRVYEQYF. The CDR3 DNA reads TGCGCCAGCAGCCAAGGAGACAGGGTCTACGAGCAGTACTTC.